Each of the 16 T cell receptor beta chains below was sequenced from the same sample in a study of circulating and synovial CD4+ cells in juvenile arthritis. The table came from immunoSEQ multiplex PCR; TCRdb's copy has only in-frame clones and leaves some out. The sample has approximately 16,000 clones, approximately 90% seen once. Sequencing input: CD4+ T cells from blood. The origin of the receptors is a human donor with juvenile idiopathic arthritis.

The V call is TRBV10-3, the J call TRBJ2-1, with D maybe TRBD1 (5 bases). Germline V gene sequence: CDR1 ENHRY, CDR2 SYGVKD. Trimming removed 8 bases from V and 6 bases from J, with 14 bases in between. The CDR3 sequence is 13 residues long. CDR3 sequence reads: CAIGRQNPNEQFF. CDR3 DNA: TGTGCCATCGGCCGACAGAATCCCAATGAGCAGTTCTTC.

This sequence joins TRBV7-9 and TRBJ1-5, with D possibly matching TRBD1 (5 bases). V was pared by 0 bases and J by 6 bases, with 12 bases between. The CDR3 runs 15 residues. CDR1 is SEHNR and CDR2 is FQNEAQ in the germline V gene (reference sequence). This CDR3 is CASSLAAGGGQPQHF. The CDR3 DNA sequence: TGTGCCAGCAGCTTAGCGGCGGGGGGGGGTCAGCCCCAGCATTTT.

This clone was seen only once. The chain uses TRBV19 and TRBJ2-7, with TRBD2 as a possible D gene (6 bases). CDR3 length: 14 amino acids. Germline CDR1 reads LNHDA; CDR2 reads SQIVND (reference sequence). Trimming removed 6 bases from V and 2 bases from J, with 14 bases in between. CDR3 nucleotide sequence: TGTGCCAGTAGCCGGCGGGAAGGGGCCTACGAGCAGTACTTC. Protein product: CASSRREGAYEQYF.

The V and J genes are TRBV29-1 and TRBJ1-1; 7 bases line up with TRBD1. The germline gives CDR1 SQVTM, CDR2 ANQGSEA. The CDR3 runs 13 residues. Germline trimming cut 7 bases from V and 6 bases from J; bases unmatched to any gene: 11. The CDR3 loop is CSARGAGKAEAFF. DNA for the CDR3: TGCAGCGCCAGGGGGGCCGGGAAGGCTGAAGCTTTCTTT.

The J gene is TRBJ2-2, the V gene TRBV11-2; TRBD1 matches at 9 bases. The CDR3 has 15 residues. Germline V gene data show CDR1 as SGHAT and CDR2 as FQNNGV. V trimming: 5 bases; J trimming: 4 bases; junction bases outside the gene matches: 5. CDR3 nucleotides: TGTGCCAGCAGCCGGGGACAGGGACTCACCGGGGAGCTGTTTTTT. This translates into CASSRGQGLTGELFF.

The chain joins TRBV19 to TRBJ2-1; 13 nucleotides line up with TRBD2. V lost 5 bases, J lost 7 bases, and 8 bases stayed unmatched. From germline, CDR1 is LNHDA and CDR2 SQIVND (reference sequence). CDR3 length equals 16 residues. The CDR3 loop reads CASSPRLAGGRNEQFF. Written as DNA, the CDR3 is TGTGCCAGTAGTCCCAGACTAGCGGGAGGTCGGAATGAGCAGTTCTTC.

This chain joins TRBV9 and TRBJ1-6; a weak D match, TRBD1 (6 bases). The CDR3 is made up of 14 amino acids. Trimming stripped 3 bases from V and 10 bases from J, with 14 bases between. Germline-derived CDR1 and CDR2 are SGDLS and YYNGEE. The CDR3 sequence: CASSGSGVGSPLHF. CDR3 DNA: TGTGCCAGCAGCGGATCAGGGGTAGGCTCACCCCTCCACTTT.

The CDR3 sequence: CASSQERASGTKFQETQYF. CDR3 coding DNA: TGCGCCAGCAGCCAAGAGAGGGCCTCCGGGACTAAGTTCCAAGAGACCCAGTACTTC. The chain employs TRBV4-3 and TRBJ2-5, with 7 bases aligning to TRBD2. J gave up 1 base and V 0 bases, and 14 bases lay outside the gene matches. Germline CDR1 reads LGHNA; CDR2 reads YSLEER. The CDR3 runs to 19 residues.

This clone appeared a single time. The V gene is TRBV5-1, the J gene TRBJ2-1; D may be TRBD2 (6 bases). V lost 1 base and J lost 5, with 19 bases in between. This CDR3 is 17 amino acids long. CDR1 SGHRS and CDR2 YFSETQ come from the germline V gene. CDR3 sequence reads: CASSLWGTGVGHNEQFF. In nucleotides, the CDR3 is TGCGCCAGCAGCTTGTGGGGCACGGGGGTGGGACACAATGAGCAGTTCTTC.

The chain is built from TRBV2 and TRBJ2-3, with TRBD1 matching over 8 bases. CDR3 length: 13 amino acids. The trim removed 8 bases at V and 7 bases at J, leaving 8 bases unmatched. Germline V lookup: CDR1 SNHLY, CDR2 FYNNEI. The CDR3 nucleotides read TGTGCCAGCGAGATGGGACAGGCCAATACGCAGTATTTT. It encodes CASEMGQANTQYF.

The V gene is TRBV14, the J gene TRBJ2-1, with 10 bases identical to TRBD2. The CDR3 spans 16 residues. The ends lost 4 bases at V and 6 bases at J; junction bases unmatched: 9. Germline CDR1 is SGHDN and CDR2 is FVKESK. The CDR3 bases are TGTGCCAGCAGCCCACCCCCTAGCGGGGGTCCCAATGAGCAGTTCTTC. As protein: CASSPPPSGGPNEQFF.

As DNA, the CDR3 is TGTGCCAGCAGCTTGGGGGGGACTAGCGGGAGCTTTTTCGATACGCAGTATTTT. It translates to CASSLGGTSGSFFDTQYF. The rearrangement uses TRBV5-4 and TRBJ2-3; 14 bases line up with TRBD2. This CDR3 is 18 amino acids long. V was clipped by 0 bases and J by 6 bases; unmatched bases: 9. The germline V gene has CDR1 SGHNT and CDR2 YYREEE (reference sequence).

The chain links TRBV4-3 to TRBJ2-2; D is possibly TRBD2 (5 bases). This CDR3 is built from 14 residues. Germline V gene lookup returns CDR1 LGHNA and CDR2 YSLEER. With 8 bases removed from V and 0 bases from J, the gap between germline ends came to 10 bases. CDR3 region: CASALRANTGELFF. In DNA, the CDR3 is TGCGCCAGCGCGCTGCGGGCGAACACCGGGGAGCTGTTTTTT.

V gene TRBV28 combines with J gene TRBJ2-7; TRBD1 aligns across 8 bases. The V gene's germline CDR1 is MDHEN and CDR2 SYDVKM. This CDR3 has 15 residues. V was clipped by 2 bases and J by 5 bases; unmatched bases: 8. The CDR3 coding sequence is TGTGCCAGCAGTTTACCAGGACAGGGCCCCCACGAGCAGTACTTC. This codes for CASSLPGQGPHEQYF.

Regarding this clone: Additional DNA sequences in this sample encode the identical CDR3. The V and J genes are TRBV30 and TRBJ1-5, with TRBD1 identical over 9 bases. V lost 3 bases and J lost 7; bases outside the gene matches: 10. Germline loops: CDR1 GTSNPN, CDR2 SVGIG (reference sequence). CDR3 length: 15 amino acids. As DNA, the CDR3 is TGTGCCTGGAGAAGGGACAGGGAGCTGGGGCAGCCCCAGCATTTT. This codes for CAWRRDRELGQPQHF.

This clone came up once. V gene TRBV27 combines with J gene TRBJ1-2; possible D gene TRBD1, 6 bases. V was pared by 3 bases and J by 2 bases, with 10 bases between. Germline V gene data show CDR1 as MNHEY and CDR2 as SMNVEV (reference sequence). The CDR3 runs 14 residues. CDR3 coding DNA: TGTGCCAGCAGTTTGGGGGCGCGGAACTATGGCTACACCTTC. Its translation: CASSLGARNYGYTF.